The 25 T cell receptor beta chains in this list originate from one sample, sequenced in a study of T-cell memory formation after mild COVID-19. Using its own MiXCR run on the 5' RACE reads, TCRdb lists one record per CDR3 protein. This sample has around 430,000 distinct CDR3 sequences, with about 15% found just once. The sample comprised PBMCs or a T cell subset sorted from them (not recorded which). These receptors all come from a man between 18 and 29 years old who had mild COVID-19 (a few samples of this study predate the infection). Cell type and time point are not known.

In nucleotides, the CDR3 is TGCAGTGCTAGGGAGGCTACGACAGGAACCTACGAGCAGTACTTC. Its translation: CSAREATTGTYEQYF. The rearrangement joins TRBV20-1 to TRBJ2-7, with D perhaps matching TRBD1 (6 bases). In germline, CDR1 is DFQATT, CDR2 SNEGSKA (reference sequence). This CDR3 is 15 amino acids long. The V end lost 3 bases, the J end lost 2 bases, and 17 bases lay between the germline ends.

The chain combines TRBV12-3 or TRBV12-4 with TRBJ2-7; no clear D gene. Trimming took off 0 bases at V and 7 bases at J, with 4 bases between the two ends. This CDR3 is 11 amino acids long. Written as DNA, the CDR3 is TGTGCCAGCAGTTTAGCCTGGGAGCAGTACGTC. It translates to CASSLAWEQYV.

This sequence joins TRBV11-2 and TRBJ2-1, with a possible D match to TRBD1 (5 bases). Germline CDR1 is SGHAT and CDR2 is FQNNGV. The ends were cut back, 5 bases at V and 8 bases at J, with 19 bases in the middle. This CDR3 contains 15 residues. CDR3: CASSQGSSSPHEQFF. For the CDR3, the DNA is TGTGCCAGCAGCCAGGGATCTAGTTCTCCCCATGAGCAGTTCTTC.

This clonotype was picked up many times. The chain has TRBV27 and TRBJ2-4; 7 bases fit TRBD1. V gave up 1 base and J gave up 0 bases; unmatched junction bases: 9. This CDR3 contains 18 residues. Germline V gene lookup returns CDR1 MNHEY and CDR2 SMNVEV (reference sequence). CDR3 bases: TGTGCCAGCAGTTTATTCAAGGGACAGAACTTAGCCAAAAACATTCAGTACTTC. Residues: CASSLFKGQNLAKNIQYF.

At least ten counts were recorded for this clonotype. The V and J genes are TRBV18 and TRBJ2-3; no definite D call. The CDR3 totals 12 residues. CDR1 is KGHSH, CDR2 LQKENI, per germline. Trimming pared 2 bases from V and 6 bases from J, leaving 6 bases between. Written as DNA, the CDR3 is TGTGCCAGCTCACCAGTCGGGGATACGCAGTATTTT. Residues: CASSPVGDTQYF.

The chain joins TRBV5-1 to TRBJ1-5, with 7 positions matching TRBD1. CDR1 is SGHRS and CDR2 is YFSETQ in the germline V gene. The CDR3 totals 21 residues. J lost 5 bases, V lost 1 base, and 24 bases had no gene match. CDR3 loop: CASSLRFGHYRGNPSDQPQHF. CDR3 bases: TGCGCCAGCAGCTTGAGATTCGGCCACTACAGGGGCAACCCGAGCGATCAGCCCCAGCATTTT.

This clonotype was seen only a few times. The V and J genes are TRBV4-1 and TRBJ1-6, with 7 bases identical to TRBD1. This CDR3 is built from 18 residues. From germline, CDR1 is MGHRA and CDR2 YSYEKL. V lost 3 bases, J lost 7 bases, and 15 bases stayed unmatched. CDR3 DNA sequence: TGCGCCAGCAGCCAGAGCTACACAGGGGCGCTATACAATTCACCCCTCCACTTT. Protein product: CASSQSYTGALYNSPLHF.

The chain recombines TRBV4-1 with TRBJ1-5, with unresolved D. The germline V gene encodes CDR1 MGHRA and CDR2 YSYEKL. The CDR3 is 14 amino acids. With 1 base removed from V and 5 bases from J, the gap between germline ends came to 9 bases. CDR3 nucleotide sequence: TGCGCCAGCAGCCAAGGCTGGACGGATCAGCCCCAGCATTTT. Amino acid sequence: CASSQGWTDQPQHF.

This clonotype has at least ten counts. Germline and junction disagree at one end, which may indicate a read error. The chain carries TRBV7-7 and TRBJ2-5; the match to TRBD1 covers 10 bases. Looked up from germline, CDR1 is SSHAT and CDR2 is FNYEAQ (reference sequence). This CDR3 contains 14 residues. In DNA, the CDR3 is TGTGCTAGCAGCTTGTGGACAGGGGGAGAGACCCAGTACTTC. Encoded protein: CASSLWTGGETQYF.

This clonotype has more than one count but fewer than ten. The CDR3: CASSVLSGNTIYF. DNA for the CDR3: TGTGCCAGCAGTGTTCTCTCTGGAAACACCATATATTTT. The genes are TRBV5-6 and TRBJ1-3; D is unclear. CDR3 length: 13 amino acids. The germline V and J ends were trimmed by 5 bases and 0 bases, with 6 bases remaining between them. The V gene's germline CDR1 is SGHDT and CDR2 YYEEEE.

The chain is built from TRBV29-1 and TRBJ1-6; D might be TRBD1 (6 bases). Trimming removed 7 bases from V and 10 bases from J, with 14 bases in between. Germline V lookup: CDR1 SQVTM, CDR2 ANQGSEA. The CDR3 covers 12 residues. The DNA of the CDR3 is TGCAGCGCAGGGGAAAAGGGATCACCCCTCCACTTT. Amino acid sequence: CSAGEKGSPLHF.

V is TRBV9 and J is TRBJ1-5; D is possibly TRBD1 (6 bases). V lost 4 bases, J lost 1 base, and 15 bases lay in between. CDR3 length: 16 amino acids. In germline, CDR1 is SGDLS, CDR2 YYNGEE. CDR3 sequence reads: CASSLNRVQSNQPQHF. The CDR3 DNA sequence: TGTGCCAGCAGCCTTAACAGGGTTCAGAGCAATCAGCCCCAGCATTTT.

The chain employs TRBV7-9 and TRBJ1-1; tentatively, D is TRBD1 (6 bases). This CDR3 has 14 residues. V dropped 5 bases and J dropped 1 base, with 11 bases sitting between them. The germline V gene encodes CDR1 SEHNR and CDR2 FQNEAQ (reference sequence). The CDR3 loop is CASSRATGNTEAFF. For the CDR3, the DNA is TGTGCCAGCAGCCGCGCGACAGGGAACACTGAAGCTTTCTTT.

This sequence joins TRBV7-9 and TRBJ1-1, with D tentatively TRBD1 (5 bases). The CDR3 covers 14 residues. Germline V CDR1 and CDR2: SEHNR, FQNEAQ (reference sequence). Trimming removed 6 bases at V and 5 bases at J, with 16 bases between. The CDR3 region has the DNA TGTGCCAGCAGGCACTCGGGGGAACGAACTGAAGCTTTCTTT. It specifies CASRHSGERTEAFF.

The DNA for the CDR3 is TGTGCCAGCAGTCCATTTCGGACGGATGACTCTGGAAACACCATATATTTT. This translates into CASSPFRTDDSGNTIYF. The chain is built from TRBV7-6 and TRBJ1-3; D ambiguous. This CDR3 contains 17 residues. Germline V gives CDR1 SGHVS, CDR2 FNYEAQ. With 6 bases removed from V and 0 bases from J, the gap between germline ends came to 18 bases.

The genes are TRBV7-9 and TRBJ2-3, with 7 bases that match TRBD2. V was clipped by 4 bases and J by 2 bases; unmatched bases: 6. The germline V gene has CDR1 SEHNR and CDR2 FQNEAQ (reference sequence). The length of the CDR3 is 15 residues. The CDR3 bases are TGTGCCAGCAGCTCGGGACTATCCTACACAGATACGCAGTATTTT. Translation: CASSSGLSYTDTQYF.

This clonotype was counted a few times. This chain uses TRBV12-3 or TRBV12-4 with TRBJ2-4; no definite D call. The CDR3 loop spans 13 amino acids. Trimming cost V 6 bases and J 4 bases, with 10 bases left between them. The CDR3 loop reads CASRTTEKNIQYF. The CDR3 DNA reads as TGTGCCAGCAGAACCACCGAGAAAAACATTCAGTACTTC.

The V call is TRBV20-1, the J call TRBJ1-1, with 9 bases aligning to TRBD1. This CDR3 has 15 residues. From germline, CDR1 is DFQATT and CDR2 SNEGSKA (reference sequence). The trim removed 6 bases at V and 5 bases at J, leaving 13 bases unmatched. CDR3 bases: TGCAGTGCCCCCGACCAGGGACAGGGAGGAACTGAAGCTTTCTTT. It yields the protein CSAPDQGQGGTEAFF.

The genes are TRBV5-1 and TRBJ2-3; TRBD1 agrees at 10 bases. The germline CDR1 and CDR2 sequences are SGHRS and YFSETQ. V shed 2 bases and J 4 bases; nucleotides not matched to a gene: 1. The CDR3 is 14 residues long. The CDR3 sequence: CASSFGTGADTQYF. The CDR3 DNA reads as TGCGCCAGCAGCTTCGGGACAGGGGCAGATACGCAGTATTTT.

This clonotype came up a few times. The chain carries TRBV5-1 and TRBJ1-1, with a tentative D call TRBD1 (5 bases). The V and J ends lost 2 bases and 7 bases respectively, with 9 bases between them. CDR3 length: 12 residues. The germline CDR1 and CDR2 sequences are SGHRS and YFSETQ. The CDR3 region is CASSFMRGEAFF. CDR3 DNA sequence: TGCGCCAGCAGCTTTATGAGGGGTGAAGCTTTCTTT.

This clonotype has ten or more counts. The DNA for the CDR3 is TGTGCCAGCAGCCCAAGGGGTAACTCTGGAAACACCATATATTTT. This gives the protein CASSPRGNSGNTIYF. The chain is built from TRBV7-9 and TRBJ1-3; possible D gene TRBD1, 5 bases. Looked up from germline, CDR1 is SEHNR and CDR2 is FQNEAQ (reference sequence). Trimming left V 5 bases short and J 0 bases short, with 11 bases between. The CDR3 length is 15 residues.

This clonotype was seen only a few times. The CDR3 DNA is TGCGCCAGCAGCTTTAGGACAGTGAAAGAGACCCAGTACTTC. Translating it yields CASSFRTVKETQYF. The chain is built from TRBV5-1 and TRBJ2-5; TRBD1 might be the D (6 bases). Germline V CDR1 and CDR2: SGHRS, YFSETQ. Trimming took off 2 bases at V and 3 bases at J, with 11 bases between the two ends. This CDR3 has 14 residues.

The V call is TRBV7-2, the J call TRBJ2-2; 8 nucleotides match TRBD1. Germline assignment: CDR1 SGHTA and CDR2 FQGNSA. Trimming removed 4 bases from V and 6 bases from J; junction bases left unmatched: 7. The CDR3 extends over 15 amino acids. The CDR3 DNA reads TGTGCCAGCAGCTCAGGGGGCAGAATGTCCGGGGAGCTGTTTTTT. Translating it yields CASSSGGRMSGELFF.

The chain combines TRBV6-5 with TRBJ2-2, with D possibly called TRBD1 or TRBD2 (5 bases each). The CDR3 runs to 15 residues. In germline, CDR1 is MNHEY, CDR2 SVGAGI. The germline V and J ends were trimmed by 0 bases and 7 bases, with 12 bases remaining between them. CDR3 residues: CASSYSGGSVGELFF. CDR3 DNA sequence: TGTGCCAGCAGTTACTCTGGGGGTAGCGTCGGGGAGCTGTTTTTT.

The V call is TRBV18, the J call TRBJ1-1; the D gene is possibly TRBD1 (5 bases). This CDR3 is 13 amino acids long. Looked up from germline, CDR1 is KGHSH and CDR2 is LQKENI. V lost 8 bases and J 3 bases, leaving 13 bases between the germline ends. The CDR3, as DNA: TGTGCCAGCACAGCGCCGGGGGACACTGAAGCTTTCTTT. It yields the protein CASTAPGDTEAFF.